The 24 T cell receptor beta chains below were found in one sample sequenced in a study of CD8+CD57+ T cells in acquired aplastic anemia. Genomic DNA served as template for TCR beta VDJ and CDR3 profiling. TCRdb itself ran the reads through MiXCR, one entry per CDR3 protein. The sample includes 150,000 to 200,000 distinct CDR3 sequences, approximately 49% of them seen just once. The sample was sorted CD4+, CD8+, or CD8+CD57+ T cells (not recorded which) from PBMCs. Receptors were obtained from a human donor in good health.

Comments on this clonotype: An end of the junction differs from the germline gene, which may be a read error. This chain uses TRBV12-3 or TRBV12-4 with TRBJ1-6, with D possibly matching TRBD1 (6 bases). The CDR3 consists of 19 residues. CDR3 DNA sequence: TGTGCCAGCAGAGGGGGGGAGGACGGGACCAGCTGCTATAATTCACCCCTCCACTTC. Translated, it gives CASRGGEDGTSCYNSPLHF.

The chain carries TRBV2 and TRBJ1-2, with no clear D. Germline CDR1 is SNHLY and CDR2 is FYNNEI. The CDR3 covers 11 residues. Trimming removed 5 bases from V and 4 bases from J, with 5 bases in between. The DNA for the CDR3 is TGTGCCAGCAGTTTGAGCTATGGCTACACCTTC. Its protein product is CASSLSYGYTF. Combining the CDR3 with reference TRBV2 and TRBJ1-2 gives the whole variable domain EPEVTQTPSHQVTQMGQEVILRCVPISNHLYFYWYRQILGQKVEFLVSFYNNEISEKSEIFDDQFSVERPDGSNFTLKIRSTKLEDSAMYFCASSLSYGYTFGSGTRLTVV.

In its sample, this clonotype was seen a few times. V is TRBV2 and J is TRBJ2-7; D remains ambiguous. Germline CDR1 and CDR2: SNHLY and FYNNEI. This CDR3 contains 12 residues. Between the trimmed V and J ends, which lost 3 bases and 6 bases, there was a span of 9 bases. Written as DNA, the CDR3 is TGTGCCAGCAGTGAGTATGATCCCGAGCAGTACTTC. Protein sequence: CASSEYDPEQYF.

This chain links TRBV15 with TRBJ1-6; 9 nucleotides match TRBD1. Germline V gives CDR1 LNHNV, CDR2 YYDKDF (reference sequence). Trimming at V came to 5 bases and at J to 5 bases, leaving 7 bases not matched to a gene. The CDR3 is 16 residues long. CDR3 sequence reads: CATSGQQGADNSPLHF. The DNA for the CDR3 is TGTGCCACCAGCGGGCAACAGGGGGCGGATAATTCACCCCTCCACTTT.

This clonotype was observed a few times. A much larger clone differs from this one at a single base, so this may be a read error. The chain joins TRBV20-1 to TRBJ2-1; D tentatively reads TRBD1 or TRBD2 (5 bases each). Germline V CDR1 and CDR2: DFQATT, SNEGSKA (reference sequence). The CDR3 consists of 12 residues. V lost 0 bases and J 12 bases, leaving 12 bases between the germline ends. Here the CDR3 DNA reads TGCAGTGCTAGAGAGGGGGTCTATGGGCAGTTCTTC. Protein sequence: CSAREGVYGQFF.

The J gene is TRBJ2-1, the V gene TRBV18, with 15 bases fitting TRBD2. Germline CDR1 is KGHSH and CDR2 is LQKENI. J lost 7 bases, V lost 5 bases, and 6 bases had no gene match. The CDR3 length is 16 residues. DNA of the CDR3: TGTGCCAGCTCATCAACGGGACTAGCGGGAGGTAATGAGCAGTTCTTC. Translated: CASSSTGLAGGNEQFF.

With respect to this clonotype: A single base separates this from a much larger clone, so it may be a read error. The CDR3 region has the DNA TGTGCCAGCAGCATGGGACGGAACTATGGCTACACCTTC. Encoded protein: CASSMGRNYGYTF. This chain connects TRBV2 to TRBJ1-2, with D perhaps matching TRBD1 (5 bases). The CDR3 consists of 13 residues. Trimming took off 6 bases at V and 2 bases at J, with 10 bases between the two ends. Germline loops: CDR1 SNHLY, CDR2 FYNNEI.

V is TRBV29-1 and J is TRBJ2-2; D is unresolved. Between the trimmed V and J ends, which lost 3 bases and 0 bases, there was a span of 5 bases. Germline V gives CDR1 SQVTM, CDR2 ANQGSEA. CDR3 size: 13 residues. The chain's CDR3 is CSVDQPNTGELFF. CDR3 sequence (DNA): TGCAGCGTTGATCAGCCGAACACCGGGGAGCTGTTTTTT.

This clonotype was seen repeatedly, ten times or more. The chain joins TRBV2 to TRBJ2-7; no clear D. This CDR3 is 10 amino acids long. CDR1 SNHLY and CDR2 FYNNEI come from the germline V gene. V lost 6 bases, J lost 0 bases, and 0 bases lay in between. The CDR3 DNA reads as TGTGCCAGCAGCTCCTACGAGCAGTACTTC. It is translated as CASSSYEQYF.

The CDR3 sequence: CASSYNYTF. The CDR3 nucleotides read TGTGCCAGCAGCTACAACTACACCTTC. This sequence joins TRBV7-9 and TRBJ1-2; D remains ambiguous. The ends were cut back, 4 bases at V and 10 bases at J, with 4 bases in the middle. This CDR3 is 9 amino acids long. CDR1 is SEHNR and CDR2 is FQNEAQ in the germline V gene (reference sequence).

In the case of this clonotype: The conserved closing phenylalanine or tryptophan is absent in this CDR3, likely reflecting a read error. V usage is TRBV20-1 and J usage is TRBJ2-5; no reliable D call. Germline CDR1 is DFQATT and CDR2 is SNEGSKA (reference sequence). V lost 3 bases, J lost 5 bases, and 7 bases lay in between. The CDR3 loop spans 11 amino acids. The CDR3 is CSARERETQYL. The CDR3 DNA sequence: TGCAGTGCTAGGGAGAGGGAGACCCAGTACCTC.

This clonotype was seen a handful of times. The gene calls are TRBV10-3 and TRBJ1-1; 7 positions match TRBD1. Germline CDR1 reads ENHRY; CDR2 reads SYGVKD. Trimming cost V 10 bases and J 1 base; bases outside gene matches: 9. This CDR3 contains 14 residues. CDR3 sequence (DNA): TGTGCCAGCAGCCAGCGACAGGGGAACACTGAAGCTTTCTTT. This translates into CASSQRQGNTEAFF.

This clonotype has just a few counts. This chain uses TRBV19 with TRBJ2-7; TRBD1 matches 9 bases. This CDR3 is built from 14 residues. Trimming removed 5 bases from V and 2 bases from J; junction bases left unmatched: 4. CDR1 is LNHDA and CDR2 is SQIVND in the germline V gene (reference sequence). CDR3 amino acids: CASSWDRETYEQYF. The DNA for the CDR3 is TGTGCCAGTAGTTGGGACAGGGAAACCTACGAGCAGTACTTC.

This clonotype is a singleton in its sample. One end of the junction fails to match germline, which may point to a read error. The chain links TRBV10-3 to TRBJ2-2; a possible D gene is TRBD1 (6 bases). Germline lookup yields CDR1 ENHRY and CDR2 SYGVKD. The CDR3 runs 15 residues. As DNA, the CDR3 is TGTGCCATCAGTGAGTCAAGGGGGAACACCGGGGAGCTGTTTTTC. The encoded protein is CAISESRGNTGELFF.

This clonotype has more than one count but fewer than ten. The gene calls are TRBV24-1 and TRBJ2-3; either TRBD1 or TRBD2 may supply D (5 bases each). Germline values: CDR1 KGHDR, CDR2 SFDVKD. The CDR3 consists of 17 residues. Trimming took off 0 bases at V and 0 bases at J, with 12 bases between the two ends. The CDR3 loop is CATSDLRSGPSTDTQYF. The CDR3 DNA reads TGTGCCACCAGTGATTTGCGTTCGGGACCTAGCACAGATACGCAGTATTTT.

V usage is TRBV15 and J usage is TRBJ2-4, with D unclear. The CDR3 runs to 13 residues. Germline V gene lookup returns CDR1 LNHNV and CDR2 YYDKDF (reference sequence). The V and J ends lost 0 bases and 5 bases respectively, with 5 bases between them. The CDR3 DNA sequence: TGTGCCACCAGCAGAGAAGGGCAAAACATTCAGTACTTC. This gives the protein CATSREGQNIQYF.

Only a few counts were recorded for this clonotype. This chain's CDR3 is CASSQPTGYMDYGYTF. The CDR3 DNA reads TGCGCCAGCAGCCAACCCACGGGGTACATGGACTATGGCTACACCTTC. The chain uses TRBV4-1 and TRBJ1-2; the D is unclear. The CDR3 contains 16 residues. Germline V CDR1 and CDR2: MGHRA, YSYEKL. V lost 2 bases, J lost 3 bases, and 16 bases lay in between.

As to this clonotype: The junction differs from germline at one of its ends, possibly a read error. The V call is TRBV5-1, the J call TRBJ2-5; 7 nucleotides agree with TRBD2. The CDR3 consists of 16 residues. Germline V CDR1 and CDR2: SGHRS, YFSETQ. CDR3 DNA sequence: TGCGCCAGCAGCCTTTACCCGGGGGGTGGGAAAGAGACCCAGCACTTC. Encoded protein: CASSLYPGGGKETQHF.

The chain couples TRBV27 to TRBJ2-5; tentative D call: TRBD2 (6 bases). This CDR3 is 11 amino acids long. The germline CDR1 and CDR2 sequences are MNHEY and SMNVEV (reference sequence). Trimming stripped 5 bases from V and 8 bases from J, with 9 bases between. Here the CDR3 reads CASSAAGTQYF. The CDR3 nucleotides read TGTGCCAGCAGTGCTGCGGGAACCCAGTACTTC.

The chain recombines TRBV15 with TRBJ2-1; 11 bases line up with TRBD2. The J segment lost 5 bases and the V segment lost 4 bases, leaving 4 bases of the junction unmatched. The germline V gene encodes CDR1 LNHNV and CDR2 YYDKDF (reference sequence). CDR3 length: 15 residues. This CDR3 is CATSIGTSGNNEQFF. The CDR3 DNA follows: TGTGCCACCAGCATTGGGACTAGCGGCAACAATGAGCAGTTCTTC.

The chain recombines TRBV7-9 with TRBJ2-7; D is unclear. The CDR3 has 11 residues. Trimming took 5 bases from V and 9 from J, leaving 11 bases between them. Looked up from germline, CDR1 is SEHNR and CDR2 is FQNEAQ (reference sequence). As DNA, the CDR3 is TGTGCCAGCAGCCCTCGCAGTGGGCAGTACTTC. Its translation is CASSPRSGQYF.

This clonotype was seen only a few times. Being one base from a much bigger clone, this may be a read error. V and J are TRBV19 and TRBJ2-2; maybe TRBD1 (6 bases). This CDR3 contains 14 residues. CDR1 and CDR2 from the germline V gene are LNHDA and SQIVND (reference sequence). CDR3 coding DNA: TGTGCCAGTAGGCCAGGGGTGAACACCGGGGAGCTGTCTTTT. Translating it yields CASRPGVNTGELSF.

This sequence joins TRBV18 and TRBJ2-3, with 7 bases fitting TRBD1. Germline lookup yields CDR1 KGHSH and CDR2 LQKENI. J was trimmed by 4 bases and V by 3 bases; bases with no gene match: 1. This CDR3 region has 13 residues. The CDR3 here is CASSPQGADTQYF. As DNA, the CDR3 is TGTGCCAGCTCACCTCAGGGGGCAGATACGCAGTATTTT.

The table lists this clonotype with many counts. The V and J genes are TRBV30 and TRBJ2-7; TRBD1 matches at 8 bases. The germline V gene has CDR1 GTSNPN and CDR2 SVGIG (reference sequence). V was clipped by 8 bases and J by 6 bases; unmatched bases: 9. This CDR3 has 12 amino acids. The CDR3 region has the DNA TGTGCCGGATACAGGGGGATGGGCGAGCAGTACTTC. It translates to CAGYRGMGEQYF.